This T cell receptor (beta chain) derives from a study of T cells in Graves' hyperthyroidism and ophthalmopathy (dated by TCRdb to the late 2010s). About the full investigation: Peripheral blood samples were taken at the time of initial diagnosis, prior to any treatment. To identify TCR V-J signatures that set the groups apart, the researchers used a discovery cohort of about a hundred patients, made up of roughly 40 with Graves' ophthalmopathy and some 55 with stable Graves' hyperthyroidism. Whether ophthalmopathy could be predicted prospectively was tested in an independent validation cohort made up of roughly 20 hyperthyroidism patients plus 17 patients who later progressed to ophthalmopathy. The roughly 90 discovery patients were divided at random into training and test sets in a 7:3 ratio. The study also compared thyroid tissue and blood T-cell repertoires from more than 5 Graves' hyperthyroidism patients. After blood sampling, hyperthyroidism patients were treated with methimazole at a starting dose of 30 mg daily, and ophthalmopathy patients were treated with high-dose intravenous methylprednisolone. The paper describes TCR Vbeta CDR3 sequencing of around 130 peripheral blood samples, made up of about 40 ophthalmopathy patients, roughly 80 hyperthyroidism patients and 17 progressor patients.

What the study reported, not specific to this receptor: During validation, the model predicted progression to ophthalmopathy a median of around six months ahead of onset, with around 71% sensitivity and almost 75% specificity. In cross-validation, a model built on a 13 V-J signature told ophthalmopathy apart from stable hyperthyroidism with approximately 91% sensitivity and 81% to 82% specificity, and in testing the same model reached 80%/75%. No statistical method was used to fix the sample size in advance, and group allocation was not hidden from the investigators. Most expanded thyroid clonotypes (frequency above 0.001) were also found in blood, which suggests that blood repertoires may mirror thyroid immune responses.

Ophthalmopathy patients had moderately to severely active disease, with a Clinical Activity Score of 3 or more, a NOSPECS grade of 4 or more, and a disease duration of less than 3 months. Exclusion was applied to patients with uncontrolled infections, other autoimmune diseases, pregnancy or lactation. Diagnoses were established on the basis of clinical symptoms, serum thyroxine and TRAb, thyroid ultrasound, and orbital computed tomography. PBMCs were isolated from approximately 10 ml of fresh peripheral blood by Ficoll-Paque density gradient centrifugation. Total RNA was extracted with Trizol reagent, and quality was checked on an Agilent 2100 Bioanalyzer. CDR1 and CDR2, looked up from the germline V gene, are SGHRS and YFSETQ. Reading from cysteine to phenylalanine, the CDR3 counts 18 amino acids. The read is trimmed to its CDR3 DNA, 54 bases read in frame from base 1. As concerns this clonotype: Its antigen is currently not known. The junction departs from germline at one end; a sequencing error may be responsible.

The TCR beta CDR3 regions were amplified from RNA transcripts. The first round of RT-PCR for the TCR CDR3 was performed with the HTBI primer set and the Qiagen OneStep RT-PCR kit. Libraries were constructed in a second round of multiplex PCR, after which size selection and purification were performed. The libraries were sequenced on an Illumina HiSeq2000 using paired-end 100 bp reads. The authors' analysis ran thus. SOAPnuke was used to process the raw data, removing reads that contained adapters or uncalled bases, had a mean Phred below 15, or lacked an exact match to the constant primer or identifier. COPE v1.2.5 was used to merge the high-quality paired reads, and each unique nucleotide sequence was defined as a clonotype. MiTCR v1.1 was used to align clonotypes to the IMGT TRBV, TRBD and TRBJ reference segments. The analysis included only V-J combinations with a frequency above 0.0001, which together covered over 98% of the repertoires. A TCS score was defined as the ratio between F50 (clonal expansion) and ExV (chaos), using BLOSUM62-based TCRdist between CDR3 peptides within each V-J. Welch's t-statistics and random forest reduced some 510 V-J features to some 14, which were used in a naive Bayes classifier (R e1071). TCRdb ran its own pipeline on the public reads, namely fastp trimming at Q25 and MiXCR clone calling, and kept in-frame beta chains. A single entry per CDR3 protein holds the most common genes and DNA from its merged rows. These V and J calls originate from TCRdb's pipeline instead of the authors' own analysis. The sample contains about 530,000 distinct CDR3 sequences, 17% of them found a single time. The ten largest make up approximately 15% of the sample.

The receptor chain draws on TRBV5-1 and TRBJ1-3; 10 of the junction bases match TRBD1. Material for sequencing was blood. The receptor was derived from a woman aged 18-30 years with Graves' ophthalmopathy. For the CDR3, the sequence is CASSLWTGGTGGGNTIYF. The nucleotide sequence is TGTGCCAGCAGCTTGTGGACAGGGGGAACTGGGGGTGGAAACACCATATATTTT.